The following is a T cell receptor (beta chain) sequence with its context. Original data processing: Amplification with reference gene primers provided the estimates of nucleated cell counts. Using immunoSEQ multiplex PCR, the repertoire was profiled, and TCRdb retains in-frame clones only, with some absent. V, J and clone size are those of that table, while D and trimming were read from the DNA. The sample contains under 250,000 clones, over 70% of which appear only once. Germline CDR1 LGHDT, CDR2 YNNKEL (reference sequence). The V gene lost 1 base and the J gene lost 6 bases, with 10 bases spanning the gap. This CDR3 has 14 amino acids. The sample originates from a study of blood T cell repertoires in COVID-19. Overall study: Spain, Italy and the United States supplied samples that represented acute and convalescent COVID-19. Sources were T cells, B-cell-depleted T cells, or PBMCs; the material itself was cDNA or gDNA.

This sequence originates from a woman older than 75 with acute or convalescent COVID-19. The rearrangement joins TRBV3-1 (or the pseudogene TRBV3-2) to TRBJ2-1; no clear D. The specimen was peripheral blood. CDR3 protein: CASSQAVRANEQFF. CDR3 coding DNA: TGTGCCAGCAGCCAAGCGGTGCGCGCCAATGAGCAGTTCTTC.